This TCR beta chain was captured in a study of blood T cells in healthy people across ages. Whole-study findings and limits: Using unsorted PBMCs precluded a conclusive naive versus antigen-experienced comparison. Possibly, changes in expanded clonotypes were confounded because donor CMV status was unknown.

As to this clonotype: Antigen unknown.

Together with a sample-barcoded 5' primer, a J-beta primer mix was included in a second PCR lasting about 7 to 12 cycles. TCRdb itself ran the 5' RACE reads through MiXCR, one entry per CDR3 protein. The sample includes some 1 million distinct CDR3 sequences, 40% to 55% of them seen just once. With 7 bases removed from V and 2 bases from J, the gap between germline ends came to 15 bases. This CDR3 contains 14 residues. The material sequenced was blood. The sequence was collected from a woman aged 55-70 years in good health. The chain combines TRBV12-3 or TRBV12-4 with TRBJ2-7; a weak D match, TRBD1 (6 bases). CDR3 amino acids: CASMPRGRPYEQYF. The DNA of the CDR3 is TGTGCCAGCATGCCAAGGGGGAGACCCTACGAGCAGTACTTC.